One and the same sample provided the 28 T cell receptor beta chains below, sequenced in a study of cytotoxic CD8 clonotypes in ibrutinib-treated CLL. The repertoire was sequenced with immunoSEQ multiplex PCR; TCRdb's copy has only in-frame clones and lacks some. The repertoire consists of some 170,000 clones, with approximately 90% occurring once and the leading ten covering about 3%. This specimen was PBMCs, taken at disease progression, from a patient treated with ibrutinib. The receptors were sampled from a human donor with chronic lymphocytic leukemia.

The J gene is TRBJ1-2, the V gene TRBV7-3; the D is unclear. The CDR3 spans 15 residues. V was trimmed by 2 bases and J by 6 bases, leaving 16 bases between them. Germline values: CDR1 SGHTA, CDR2 FQGTGA. CDR3 nucleotide sequence: TGTGCCAGCAGCTTAGGTCTTGGTCCGCTTAATGGCTACACCTTC. Translated, it gives CASSLGLGPLNGYTF.

The chain is built from TRBV11-1 and TRBJ2-7, with 7 bases aligning to TRBD2. This CDR3 spans 15 amino acids. V was clipped by 1 base and J by 4 bases; unmatched bases: 7. The germline gives CDR1 SGHAT, CDR2 FQDESV (reference sequence). CDR3 nucleotide sequence: TGTGCCAGCAGCTTAGGGGCTAGCGGTGATTACGAGCAGTACTTC. This translates into CASSLGASGDYEQYF.

The chain uses TRBV9 and TRBJ2-1, with 7 bases lining up with TRBD1. The CDR3 is 17 residues long. The ends lost 2 bases at V and 5 bases at J; junction bases unmatched: 13. Germline V gives CDR1 SGDLS, CDR2 YYNGEE. DNA for the CDR3: TGTGCCAGCAGCGTTGTCCCCCGACAGGGAAAAAACAATGAGCAGTTCTTC. Protein product: CASSVVPRQGKNNEQFF.

This clone showed up just once. This chain connects TRBV6-1 to TRBJ2-7; 9 bases agree with TRBD1. The V gene's germline CDR1 is MNHNS and CDR2 SASEGT. This CDR3 is built from 13 residues. Germline trimming cut 6 bases from V and 5 bases from J; bases unmatched to any gene: 5. In DNA, the CDR3 is TGTGCCAGCAGGGGCGACAGGGGGGACGAGCAGTACTTC. It translates to CASRGDRGDEQYF.

The gene calls are TRBV9 and TRBJ2-1, with TRBD2 matching over 8 bases. The CDR3 contains 17 residues. Germline loops: CDR1 SGDLS, CDR2 YYNGEE. Trimming cost V 3 bases and J 7 bases; bases outside gene matches: 15. The CDR3 DNA follows: TGTGCCAGCAGCGAGCGCTTGGCGGGAGGCCCGTTGAATGAGCAGTTCTTC. As protein: CASSERLAGGPLNEQFF.

J is TRBJ2-5 and V is TRBV2; D is unclear. Germline V gene lookup returns CDR1 SNHLY and CDR2 FYNNEI. The CDR3 is 15 residues long. V shed 4 bases and J shed 0 bases, with 12 bases lying between them. CDR3 amino acids: CASSARTAYQETQYF. In DNA form, the CDR3 reads TGTGCCAGCAGTGCCCGGACGGCGTACCAAGAGACCCAGTACTTC.

This chain connects TRBV5-4 to TRBJ2-3; the match to TRBD2 covers 7 bases. Losses at the gene ends were 5 bases for V and 0 bases for J; bases not matched to a gene: 3. The CDR3 is 14 amino acids. The V gene's germline CDR1 is SGHNT and CDR2 YYREEE (reference sequence). In nucleotides, the CDR3 is TGTGCCAGCAGGGCGGGGGTGAGCACAGATACGCAGTATTTT. Amino acids: CASRAGVSTDTQYF.

The V call is TRBV27, the J call TRBJ2-3; tentative D call: TRBD2 (5 bases). The CDR3 extends over 13 amino acids. Germline V lookup: CDR1 MNHEY, CDR2 SMNVEV (reference sequence). The V and J ends lost 0 bases and 4 bases respectively, with 5 bases between them. CDR3 nucleotide sequence: TGTGCCAGCAGTTTATCGCGGGCAGATACGCAGTATTTT. Its translation is CASSLSRADTQYF.

The chain combines TRBV11-2 with TRBJ1-4, with a possible D match to TRBD1 (5 bases). Germline lookup yields CDR1 SGHAT and CDR2 FQNNGV. Trimming pared 3 bases from V and 2 bases from J, leaving 10 bases between. The CDR3 has 15 residues. CDR3 DNA: TGTGCCAGCAGCTTTTCAGGGTTGACTAATGAAAAACTGTTTTTT. It is translated as CASSFSGLTNEKLFF.

The chain employs TRBV19 and TRBJ2-7; 10 nucleotides match TRBD1. The CDR3 totals 15 residues. The V gene's germline CDR1 is LNHDA and CDR2 SQIVND (reference sequence). V was pared by 9 bases and J by 1 base, with 9 bases of the junction left unmatched. Here the CDR3 reads CASHASGQGSYEQYF. CDR3 DNA: TGTGCCAGCCACGCATCGGGACAGGGGTCCTACGAGCAGTACTTC.

V usage is TRBV5-1 and J usage is TRBJ1-5; no clear D. V gave up 2 bases and J gave up 0 bases, with 9 bases separating them. Germline V gene lookup returns CDR1 SGHRS and CDR2 YFSETQ. The CDR3 contains 15 residues. CDR3 residues: CASSFEGTSNQPQHF. In DNA, the CDR3 is TGCGCCAGCAGCTTTGAAGGTACTAGCAATCAGCCCCAGCATTTT.

CDR3: CASSPIGGGYNEQFF. The CDR3 DNA reads TGTGCCAGCAGCCCCATTGGCGGAGGATACAATGAGCAGTTCTTC. The chain recombines TRBV6-1 with TRBJ2-1; TRBD2 might be the D (5 bases). CDR1 and CDR2 from the germline V gene are MNHNS and SASEGT. This CDR3 spans 15 amino acids. Trimming took off 6 bases at V and 4 bases at J, with 16 bases between the two ends.

The chain recombines TRBV29-1 with TRBJ2-7, with D maybe TRBD1 (6 bases). The length of the CDR3 is 14 residues. Germline lookup yields CDR1 SQVTM and CDR2 ANQGSEA. Trimming cost V 4 bases and J 3 bases, with 16 bases left between them. DNA of the CDR3: TGCAGCGTTGCAGTTCAACTACAGGGCTACGAGCAGTACTTC. Protein: CSVAVQLQGYEQYF.

The chain combines TRBV7-9 with TRBJ1-2; D is unresolved. The CDR3 runs 15 residues. The germline V gene has CDR1 SEHNR and CDR2 FQNEAQ (reference sequence). V was cut by 5 bases and J by 3 bases, with 16 bases left in between. The CDR3 sequence: CASSNSDPRHYGYTF. The CDR3 DNA is TGTGCCAGCAGCAACTCGGATCCCCGTCACTATGGCTACACCTTC. Full variable domain (missing parts from reference TRBV7-9 and TRBJ1-2): DTGVSQNPRHKITKRGQNVTFRCDPISEHNRLYWYRQTLGQGPEFLTYFQNEAQLEKSRLLSDRFSAERPKGSFSTLEIQRTEQGDSAMYLCASSNSDPRHYGYTFGSGTRLTVV.

V gene TRBV7-9 combines with J gene TRBJ2-1, with TRBD1 matching over 9 bases. Germline CDR1 reads SEHNR; CDR2 reads FQNEAQ (reference sequence). Losses at the gene ends were 1 base for V and 6 bases for J; bases not matched to a gene: 7. The CDR3 is 16 amino acids. The chain's CDR3 is CASSLEPGQGGNEQFF. The CDR3 DNA is TGTGCCAGCAGCTTAGAACCGGGACAGGGCGGCAATGAGCAGTTCTTC.

The chain links TRBV6-1 to TRBJ2-4; 9 bases are shared with TRBD1. CDR1 and CDR2 (germline): MNHNS, SASEGT. V gave up 1 base and J gave up 6 bases; unmatched junction bases: 7. The CDR3 is 16 amino acids. The CDR3 reads CASSEVSGTGINIQYF. The CDR3 region has the DNA TGTGCCAGCAGTGAAGTATCAGGGACAGGGATAAACATTCAGTACTTC.

The CDR3 DNA reads TGTGCCAGCAGCTTAGCTAGTCCCACCGGGGAGCTGTTTTTT. Encoded protein: CASSLASPTGELFF. This chain joins TRBV5-4 and TRBJ2-2; D not certain. Germline V gene lookup returns CDR1 SGHNT and CDR2 YYREEE (reference sequence). The CDR3 is made up of 14 amino acids. Trimming left V 2 bases short and J 4 bases short, with 9 bases between.

This clone was observed once. The genes are TRBV7-2 and TRBJ2-5; D is undetermined. Trimming took off 5 bases at V and 7 bases at J, with 17 bases between the two ends. Germline CDR1 reads SGHTA; CDR2 reads FQGNSA. The CDR3 is 14 residues long. The DNA for the CDR3 is TGTGCCAGCAGCCCCCCTGTAGAGTCTGGGACCCAGTACTTC. It is translated as CASSPPVESGTQYF.

The chain couples TRBV10-3 to TRBJ2-5; the D gene could be TRBD1 or TRBD2 (5 bases each). With 11 bases removed from V and 6 bases from J, the gap between germline ends came to 25 bases. This CDR3 is 15 amino acids long. The germline V gene has CDR1 ENHRY and CDR2 SYGVKD. CDR3: CASRAGTVREKTQYF. The CDR3 nucleotides read TGTGCCTCACGGGCCGGGACCGTTAGGGAGAAGACCCAGTACTTC.

CDR3 sequence (DNA): TGTGCCAGCAGCCATCACCTACCTAGCACAGATACGCAGTATTTT. Protein: CASSHHLPSTDTQYF. This sequence joins TRBV13 and TRBJ2-3; D uncertain. The CDR3 runs 15 residues. V was cut by 5 bases and J by 0 bases, with 12 bases left in between. CDR1 is PRHDT and CDR2 is FYEKMQ in the germline V gene (reference sequence).

The chain carries TRBV6-1 and TRBJ2-1; weak D call: TRBD2 (5 bases). CDR1 MNHNS and CDR2 SASEGT come from the germline V gene. This CDR3 is built from 16 residues. V lost 3 bases and J lost 0, with 12 bases in between. CDR3 sequence (DNA): TGTGCCAGCAGTGATAGGGTCACTAGCTCCTACAATGAGCAGTTCTTC. Protein sequence: CASSDRVTSSYNEQFF.

V is TRBV29-1 and J is TRBJ2-2; D uncertain. CDR1 is SQVTM, CDR2 ANQGSEA, per germline. V was pared by 2 bases and J by 0 bases, with 10 bases between. This CDR3 contains 15 residues. The CDR3 sequence is CSVEWADPNTGELFF. The CDR3 DNA reads as TGCAGCGTTGAATGGGCAGACCCGAACACCGGGGAGCTGTTTTTT.

This chain uses TRBV30 with TRBJ1-3, with a tentative D call TRBD1 (5 bases). The V gene lost 2 bases and the J gene lost 0 bases, with 11 bases spanning the gap. CDR3 length: 15 amino acids. Germline assignment: CDR1 GTSNPN and CDR2 SVGIG (reference sequence). This CDR3 reads CAWSPDRSSGNTIYF. As DNA, the CDR3 is TGTGCCTGGAGTCCTGACAGATCCTCTGGAAACACCATATATTTT.

The chain is built from TRBV7-8 and TRBJ1-1; D remains ambiguous. The CDR3 totals 13 residues. CDR1 and CDR2 (germline): SGHVS, FQNEAQ. V lost 1 base to trimming and J lost 4 bases, with 7 bases between them. The CDR3 DNA sequence: TGTGCCAGCAGCTTAGGAGTGTCCACTGAAGCTTTCTTT. This sequence encodes CASSLGVSTEAFF.

This chain connects TRBV6-5 to TRBJ1-1; no definite D call. The CDR3 extends over 13 amino acids. CDR1 and CDR2 (germline): MNHEY, SVGAGI. V gave up 2 bases and J gave up 2 bases, with 6 bases separating them. The CDR3 bases are TGTGCCAGCAGTTACGACCCCAACACTGAAGCTTTCTTT. It translates to CASSYDPNTEAFF.

The chain employs TRBV27 and TRBJ1-4, with D hard to call. V lost 4 bases, J lost 0 bases, and 18 bases lay in between. This CDR3 is 18 amino acids long. Germline-derived CDR1 and CDR2 are MNHEY and SMNVEV (reference sequence). The CDR3 region has the DNA TGTGCCAGCAGTTCCCGTGAGGGCCCACTTGCAACTAATGAAAAACTGTTTTTT. This codes for CASSSREGPLATNEKLFF.

V is TRBV6-6 and J is TRBJ2-1; 7 bases match TRBD1. The germline V gene encodes CDR1 MNHNY and CDR2 SVGAGI (reference sequence). V lost 5 bases and J lost 0; bases outside the gene matches: 1. This CDR3 region has 14 residues. The CDR3 reads CASSRTGSYNEQFF. The CDR3 nucleotides are TGTGCCAGCAGTCGGACAGGCTCCTACAATGAGCAGTTCTTC.

V and J are TRBV9 and TRBJ2-7; 8 positions match TRBD1. The CDR3 spans 14 residues. The junction had 6 bases not matched to a gene; V was cut back by 4 bases and J by 3 bases. In germline, CDR1 is SGDLS, CDR2 YYNGEE. CDR3 DNA: TGTGCCAGCAGCCCAGACAGGGGAGACTACGAGCAGTACTTC. Its protein product is CASSPDRGDYEQYF.